The clone carrying this T cell receptor beta chain appeared a few times. Antigen: not known. The data were taken from a study of T cells after yellow fever vaccination. Study-level information: SMART-Seq v4 Ultra Low Input served to prepare low-cell-number fractions.

Study results and caveats: Any FACS-sorted repertoire could hold abundant clonotypes that contaminate it from the bulk population. The secondary response peaked faster, at day 5 versus 15, but was weaker.

Generation of TCR cDNA used 5'RACE template switching (which added a universal primer site and UMIs). Via MiXCR, TCRdb re-called the 5' RACE reads, giving one row per CDR3 protein. The sample carries a few hundred thousand distinct CDR3 sequences, about a sixth recorded once. This TCR was recovered from a man aged 18 to 35 who received the YFV17D yellow fever vaccine. The material was PBMCs, obtained around 5 days after the first yellow fever vaccination.

The CDR3 is CASRMGGRREAFF. For the CDR3, the DNA is TGTGCCAGCCGGATGGGGGGGCGGAGAGAAGCTTTCTTT. The chain links TRBV5-6 to TRBJ1-1; the D gene is possibly TRBD1 (6 bases). The germline V gene has CDR1 SGHDT and CDR2 YYEEEE. This CDR3 has 13 amino acids. Deletions cut 7 bases from V and 8 bases from J, with 18 bases between.